This section outlines one TCR beta chain sequence together with its context. Its specificity is not known. These data originate in a study of T cell responses to AZD1222 COVID-19 vaccine. Profiling relied on immunoSEQ multiplex PCR, and the TCRdb table lists in-frame clones only, not all of them. The sample lists under 150,000 clones, about 90% occurring once. Study conclusions and caveats: Without day 14 samples, only post-peak T cell repertoires were studied.

V lost 8 bases and J lost 3, with 11 bases in between. This CDR3 region has 13 residues. Germline CDR1 reads MDHEN; CDR2 reads SYDVKM. The input for sequencing was peripheral blood, taken 28 days after the second AZD1222 dose. This TCR derives from an adult who received the AZD1222 COVID-19 vaccine. This chain connects TRBV28 to TRBJ1-3; perhaps TRBD1 as D (6 bases). The CDR3 DNA reads TGTGCCAGCTTCGGGACATTTGGAAACACCATATATTTT. The encoded protein is CASFGTFGNTIYF. The variable domain in full, completed from reference TRBV28 and TRBJ1-3, reads DVKVTQSSRYLVKRTGEKVFLECVQDMDHENMFWYRQDPGLGLRLIYFSYDVKMKEKGDIPEGYSVSREKKERFSLILESASTNQTSMYLCASFGTFGNTIYFGEGSWLTVV.